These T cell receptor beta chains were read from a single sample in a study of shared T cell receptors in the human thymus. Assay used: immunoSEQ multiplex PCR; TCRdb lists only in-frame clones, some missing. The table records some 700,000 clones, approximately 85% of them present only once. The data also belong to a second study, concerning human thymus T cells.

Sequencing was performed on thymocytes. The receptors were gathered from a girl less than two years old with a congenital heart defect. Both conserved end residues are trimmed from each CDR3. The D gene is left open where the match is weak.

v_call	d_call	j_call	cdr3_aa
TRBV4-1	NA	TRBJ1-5	ASSQEANQPQH
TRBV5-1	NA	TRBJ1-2	ASSLRGSNYGYT
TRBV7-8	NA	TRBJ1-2	ASSLVTGRYT
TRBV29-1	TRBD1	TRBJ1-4	SVVGRGKEKLF
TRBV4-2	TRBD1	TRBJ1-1	ASSHVQDRWDTEAF
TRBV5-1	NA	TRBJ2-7	ASSSSPKAYEQY
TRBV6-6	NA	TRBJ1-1	ASSSNFDNTEAF
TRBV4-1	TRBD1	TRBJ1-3	ASSQGQGSGNTIY
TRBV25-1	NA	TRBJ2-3	ASGTDTQY
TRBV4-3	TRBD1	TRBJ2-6	ASSQEWDRVLGSGGANVLT
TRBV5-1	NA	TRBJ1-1	ASKFAEPTPGAYTEAF
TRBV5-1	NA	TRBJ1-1	ASSPQRGSNTEAF
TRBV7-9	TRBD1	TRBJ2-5	ASSFRPGQGGKTQY
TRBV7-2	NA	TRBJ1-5	ASSLFAGASDQPQH
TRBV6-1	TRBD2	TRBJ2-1	ASSDLLASGAQESNNEQF
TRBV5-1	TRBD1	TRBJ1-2	ASSLRTGRDYGYT
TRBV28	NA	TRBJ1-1	ASSLHPAGEWNTEAF
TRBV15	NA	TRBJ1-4	ATSRGGQEKLF
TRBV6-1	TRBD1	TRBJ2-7	ASSEAQGVSYEQY
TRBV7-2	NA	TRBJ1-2	ASSLATGLYGYT
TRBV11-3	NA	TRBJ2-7	ASSSRQLIYEQY
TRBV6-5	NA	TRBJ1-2	ASSPSRAGDYGYT
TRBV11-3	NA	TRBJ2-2	ASSLEAGLGPGELF
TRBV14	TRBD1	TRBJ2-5	ASSFRQGGGETQY
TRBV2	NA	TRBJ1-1	ASRRGGANTEAF
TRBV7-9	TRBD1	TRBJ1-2	ASSFPGQGPYGYT
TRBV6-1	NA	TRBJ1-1	ASSWGGADTEAF
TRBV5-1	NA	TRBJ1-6	ASSWGTPNSPLH
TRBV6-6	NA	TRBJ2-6	ASRPDSGAGANVLT
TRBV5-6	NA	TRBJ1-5	ASSSLLGGNQPQH
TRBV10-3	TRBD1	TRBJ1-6	AISRGTGNSPLH
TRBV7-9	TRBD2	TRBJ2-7	ASSLVRTRGGYEQY
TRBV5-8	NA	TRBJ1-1	ASSLLTIRQEAF
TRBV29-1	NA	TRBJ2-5	SVVVGPQETQY
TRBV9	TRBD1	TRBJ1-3	ASSGQGRSGNTIY
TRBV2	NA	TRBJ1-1	ASSESRWLAEAF
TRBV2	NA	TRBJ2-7	ASREPGHSYEQY
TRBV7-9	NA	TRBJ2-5	ASSLRSGSETQY
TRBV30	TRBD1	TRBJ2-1	AWSRDSEYNEQF
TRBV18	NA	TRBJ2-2	ASSPGQANTGELF
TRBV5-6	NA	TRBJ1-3	ASSPEQKLSGNTIY